These T cell receptor beta chains were read from a single sample in a study of blood T cell repertoires in COVID-19. Libraries were prepared by immunoSEQ multiplex PCR; TCRdb keeps only in-frame clonotypes and omits some of them. This table has around 200,000 clones, about 82% appearing once. The source material was PBMCs or T cells enriched from blood (not recorded which). Source of these receptors: a man aged 40-55 years with acute COVID-19. CDR3s include the opening cysteine and the closing phenylalanine or tryptophan. D genes are given only for firm matches. The size entry is marked missing in some rows and otherwise reads once, few, many or a size class.

cdr3_nt cdr3_aa v_call cdr3_length j_call clone_size d_call
TGTGCCAGCAGCTCTGGAGGGACCACCCTTTTACCCACCGAAGCTTTCTTT CASSSGGTTLLPTEAFF TRBV5-4 17 TRBJ1-1 . .
TGTGCCAGCAGTTTAAGACCACAGGGGGGAGGTGGCTACACCTTC CASSLRPQGGGGYTF TRBV28 15 TRBJ1-2 . TRBD1
TGTGCCAGCAGTTTGAGGGCTAACTATGGCTACACCTTC CASSLRANYGYTF TRBV28 13 TRBJ1-2 . .
TGTGCCAGCAGACAGGGGACGGACTCCTACGAGCAGTACTTC CASRQGTDSYEQYF TRBV6-5 14 TRBJ2-7 . TRBD1
TGTGCCACCAGTGATGTTAAAGGACAGATGAACACCGGGGAGCTGTTTTTT CATSDVKGQMNTGELFF TRBV24-1 17 TRBJ2-2 . .
TGTGCCAGCACCCAGAGGGACTATGGCTACACCTTC CASTQRDYGYTF TRBV6-5 12 TRBJ1-2 . .
TGTGCCAGTTCCATATGGGGGCAGGGACCCTTCCAGCCCCAGCATTTT CASSIWGQGPFQPQHF TRBV19 16 TRBJ1-5 . .
TGTGCCAGCAGCTTCGGCGGGAGGCTCAACACAGATACGCAGTATTTT CASSFGGRLNTDTQYF TRBV5-4 16 TRBJ2-3 . TRBD2
TGTGCCTGGAGTCAGGGCATTCAGAACACTGAAGCTTTCTTT CAWSQGIQNTEAFF TRBV30 14 TRBJ1-1 once .
TGCAGCGTCACTACAGGGAGCCACACTGAAGCTTTCTTT CSVTTGSHTEAFF TRBV29-1 13 TRBJ1-1 once .
TGTGCCAGCAGCAAATTGCGGGTACTAGCCAAAAACATTCAGTACTTC CASSKLRVLAKNIQYF TRBV21-1 16 TRBJ2-4 . .
TGTGCCAGCAGCTTAGAGGGAAACTATGGCTACACCTTC CASSLEGNYGYTF TRBV7-3 13 TRBJ1-2 few .
TGTGCCAGCAGCTCAACGCCGGGACAGTCCCTAGACTACGAGCAGTACTTC CASSSTPGQSLDYEQYF TRBV7-9 17 TRBJ2-7 . TRBD1
TGTGCCACCAGTAAACAGGGAACCTACTTGAACACCGGGGAGCTGTTTTTT CATSKQGTYLNTGELFF TRBV24-1 17 TRBJ2-2 . .
TGTGCCAGCAGCCGGGGACTAGCGGGAGCCAATGAGCAGTTCTTC CASSRGLAGANEQFF TRBV4-2 15 TRBJ2-1 . TRBD2
TGTGCCAGCAGTACCAGTCAGGGAAACATTCAGTACTTC CASSTSQGNIQYF TRBV6-5 13 TRBJ2-4 . .
TGTGCCAGCAGCCAAGATCGAGCCCCGAACAGGGCGGCTGCTGGCTACACCTTC CASSQDRAPNRAAAGYTF TRBV3-1/TRBV3-2 18 TRBJ1-2 . .
TGTGCCACCAGTCCCCAGGGGACTAGTAAAGTTAAAGATACGCAGTATTTT CATSPQGTSKVKDTQYF TRBV24-1 17 TRBJ2-3 . TRBD2
TGTGCCAGCAGCCAAGTTCAGGGGGCTTACGAGCAGTACTTC CASSQVQGAYEQYF TRBV3-1/TRBV3-2 14 TRBJ2-7 . TRBD1
TGTGCCAGCTCACCATTGCTAGCGGGTCAAGAGACCCAGTACTTC CASSPLLAGQETQYF TRBV18 15 TRBJ2-5 . TRBD2
TGTGCCAGCAGTGAAGTGTTCGGCAGGGTGCGGGAGACCCAGTACTTC CASSEVFGRVRETQYF TRBV6-1 16 TRBJ2-5 once .
TGTGCCTCTGCAGGGCGCGGCGAAAAACTGTTTTTT CASAGRGEKLFF TRBV30 12 TRBJ1-4 . .
TGTGCCAGCAGCTTAGGGACAGCTTACAATGAGCAGTTCTTC CASSLGTAYNEQFF TRBV11-2 14 TRBJ2-1 once .